This T cell receptor beta chain derives from a study of neurological immune-mediated disorders. 5'RACE employing 10-nucleotide random UMIs yielded the cDNA. TCRdb re-analysed the 5' RACE reads in MiXCR, keeping a single row per CDR3 protein. The sample lists approximately 100,000 distinct CDR3 sequences, under 4.5% occurring once. This clonotype was counted ten times or more. V shed 4 bases, J shed 9 bases, and the junction held 10 bases outside the gene matches. CDR3 size: 15 residues. The germline V gene encodes CDR1 SGHTA and CDR2 FQGNSA. The TCR sequence derives from a woman between 45 and 60 years old with multiple sclerosis. The V and J genes are TRBV7-2 and TRBJ2-2, with 8 bases fitting TRBD2. The sequenced sample was PBMCs. The CDR3 spells CASSSPSGGPRELFF. For the CDR3, the DNA is TGTGCCAGCAGCTCCCCGAGCGGGGGACCCCGGGAGCTGTTTTTT. Together with reference TRBV7-2 and TRBJ2-2, the CDR3 gives the full variable domain: GAGVSQSPSNKVTEKGKDVELRCDPISGHTALYWYRQSLGQGLEFLIYFQGNSAPDKSGLPSDRFSAERTGGSVSTLTIQRTQQEDSAVYLCASSSPSGGPRELFFGEGSRLTVL.